The next 24 T cell receptor beta chains were all read from a single sample in a study of metastatic and nonmetastatic thyroid tumors. Thyroid surgery had not been preceded by any treatment in any patient. TCRdb reanalyzed the PCR reads with MiXCR. Counted here are more than 40,000 clones, roughly 3.1% occurring once; the ten biggest clones make up more than 7.5%. Sequencing was carried out using blood. The receptors originated from a female donor with papillary thyroid cancer or a benign thyroid nodule (not recorded which). Some clones in this sample may be carry-over from other donors' samples.

This clone was counted at least ten times. V usage is TRBV19 and J usage is TRBJ2-7, with 8 bases matching TRBD1. The CDR3 has 13 residues. CDR1 is LNHDA and CDR2 is SQIVND in the germline V gene (reference sequence). With 8 bases clipped from V and 7 bases from J, the junction kept 10 bases outside the gene matches. This CDR3 is CASSDRGVREQYF. DNA of the CDR3: TGTGCCAGTTCCGACAGGGGTGTTCGGGAGCAGTACTTC.

Many counts were recorded for this clone. This chain uses TRBV6-1 with TRBJ1-2; D gene uncertain. The ends were cut back, 6 bases at V and 5 bases at J, with 13 bases in the middle. This CDR3 comprises 13 residues. Germline V gives CDR1 MNHNS, CDR2 SASEGT. CDR3 sequence reads: CASRVGAGYGYTF. The CDR3 DNA follows: TGTGCCAGCAGGGTGGGCGCGGGGTATGGCTACACCTTC.

This clone has at least ten counts. The chain recombines TRBV28 with TRBJ2-1; 7 nucleotides line up with TRBD2. Per germline, CDR1 MDHEN and CDR2 SYDVKM. This CDR3 has 16 amino acids. The V gene end was trimmed by 5 bases and the J gene end by 1 base; junction bases not matched to a gene: 8. CDR3 sequence reads: CASSPRLAGSYNEQFF. The CDR3 DNA sequence: TGTGCCAGCAGTCCGCGACTAGCAGGTTCCTACAATGAGCAGTTCTTC. The entire variable domain, with the rest obtained from reference TRBV28 and TRBJ2-1, is as follows: DVKVTQSSRYLVKRTGEKVFLECVQDMDHENMFWYRQDPGLGLRLIYFSYDVKMKEKGDIPEGYSVSREKKERFSLILESASTNQTSMYLCASSPRLAGSYNEQFFGPGTRLTVL.

This chain connects TRBV19 to TRBJ2-3, with D perhaps TRBD1 (6 bases). CDR3 size: 17 residues. Trimming pared 3 bases from V and 2 bases from J, leaving 18 bases between. Germline V gene sequence: CDR1 LNHDA, CDR2 SQIVND (reference sequence). CDR3 bases: TGTGCCAGTAGTATGGGACGGCAGGGGACCCCCACAGATACGCAGTATTTT. Residues: CASSMGRQGTPTDTQYF.

This clone was picked up many times. Mismatch with germline at one junction end may stem from a read error. The gene calls are TRBV3-1 and TRBJ1-3; D is uncertain. Per the germline V gene, CDR1 is LGHDT and CDR2 is YNNKEL (reference sequence). This CDR3 has 15 amino acids. CDR3 bases: TGTGCCAGCAGCCAAGGCTGGCCCGCTGGAAGCACCATATATTTT. The encoded protein is CASSQGWPAGSTIYF. The whole variable domain, filled in from reference TRBV3-1 and TRBJ1-3, reads DTAVSQTPKYLVTQMGNDKSIKCEQNLGHDTMYWYKQDSKKFLKIMFSYNNKELIINETVPNRFSPKSPDKAHLNLHINSLELGDSAVYFCASSQGWPAGSTIYFGEGSWLTVV.

This clone was observed a few times. The chain has TRBV7-8 and TRBJ2-7; D not resolved. CDR3 length: 12 residues. Germline loops: CDR1 SGHVS, CDR2 FQNEAQ. V was cut by 1 base and J by 6 bases, with 7 bases left in between. DNA for the CDR3: TGTGCCAGCAGCTTAGATAGGCCCGAGCAGTACTTC. Its protein product is CASSLDRPEQYF.

Many counts were recorded for this clone. A much bigger clone sits one base away, suggesting this may be a read error. The chain combines TRBV25-1 with TRBJ2-3, with D perhaps being TRBD1 or TRBD2 (5 bases each). V lost 4 bases and J lost 7, with 12 bases in between. Germline CDR1 and CDR2: MGHDK and SYGVNS. The CDR3 is 13 residues long. CDR3 DNA: TGTGCCAGCAGTGGGGACGGTGGGCATACGCAGTATTTT. As protein: CASSGDGGHTQYF.

This clone came up a few times. V usage is TRBV6-5 and J usage is TRBJ2-7; D possibly corresponds to TRBD2 (7 bases). The germline gives CDR1 MNHEY, CDR2 SVGAGI. V lost 4 bases to trimming and J lost 2 bases, with 15 bases between them. There are 15 residues in the CDR3. The CDR3 loop is CASSWGGILTYEQYF. The DNA of the CDR3 is TGTGCCAGCAGTTGGGGGGGCATTTTAACCTACGAGCAGTACTTC.

V usage is TRBV28 and J usage is TRBJ1-2; TRBD1 is a possible D gene (5 bases). Germline lookup yields CDR1 MDHEN and CDR2 SYDVKM. The CDR3 is 14 amino acids. Trimming took off 6 bases at V and 3 bases at J, with 14 bases between the two ends. In DNA form, the CDR3 reads TGTGCCAGCAGCCTACCGGGGCTGGACTATGGCTACACCTTC. Its protein is CASSLPGLDYGYTF.

This clone was counted between two and nine times. The rearrangement joins TRBV12-5 to TRBJ1-2, with no clear D. In germline, CDR1 is LGHNT, CDR2 FRNRAP. The V end was cut by 0 bases, the J end by 4 bases, with 18 bases between. CDR3 length: 17 residues. The CDR3 DNA reads TGTGCTAGTGGTTTGGTACCTGTGGCACCCCCTGGCTATGGCTACACCTTC. It yields the protein CASGLVPVAPPGYGYTF.

This clone was found many times. The chain recombines TRBV5-6 with TRBJ2-7; D unresolved. CDR1 and CDR2 from the germline V gene are SGHDT and YYEEEE. The CDR3 totals 12 residues. V dropped 2 bases and J dropped 4 bases, with 7 bases sitting between them. The CDR3, as DNA: TGTGCCAGCAGCTTCGGAGTATACGAGCAGTACTTC. This encodes CASSFGVYEQYF.

This clone showed up many times. Other DNA sequences in the sample encode the same CDR3. The chain employs TRBV20-1 and TRBJ2-4, with 7 bases identical to TRBD2. The CDR3 has 14 amino acids. Per germline, CDR1 DFQATT and CDR2 SNEGSKA (reference sequence). V gave up 6 bases and J gave up 4 bases; unmatched junction bases: 9. Here the CDR3 reads CSADEGSGKNIQYF. In DNA, the CDR3 is TGCAGTGCCGACGAGGGTAGCGGGAAAAACATTCAGTACTTC.

This clone was recorded a few times. The chain recombines TRBV6-1 with TRBJ1-5; perhaps TRBD1 as D (6 bases). Between the trimmed V and J ends, which lost 8 bases and 2 bases, there was a span of 13 bases. The CDR3 runs 14 residues. From germline, CDR1 is MNHNS and CDR2 SASEGT. CDR3 sequence reads: CASWNRAGNQPQHF. As DNA, the CDR3 is TGTGCCAGCTGGAACAGGGCGGGCAATCAGCCCCAGCATTTT.

The CDR3 coding sequence is TGTGCCAGCGGGGACAATAGGGAGTCTTCCGGGTCCCAAGAGACCCAGTACTTC. Protein product: CASGDNRESSGSQETQYF. This chain uses TRBV2 with TRBJ2-5; maybe TRBD1 (6 bases). The ends were cut back, 8 bases at V and 1 base at J, with 26 bases in the middle. Germline V gene sequence: CDR1 SNHLY, CDR2 FYNNEI. The CDR3 extends over 18 amino acids.

At least ten counts were recorded for this clone. The V gene is TRBV19, the J gene TRBJ2-3; the match to TRBD2 covers 7 bases. Trimming removed 5 bases from V and 3 bases from J; junction bases left unmatched: 11. This CDR3 comprises 16 residues. Looked up from germline, CDR1 is LNHDA and CDR2 is SQIVND (reference sequence). The CDR3 DNA reads as TGTGCCAGTAGTTTCGTTAGGGAGGGCCGGACAGATACGCAGTATTTT. Its translation: CASSFVREGRTDTQYF.

This clone was observed a few times. The J gene is TRBJ1-3, the V gene TRBV4-1; D possibly corresponds to TRBD1 (5 bases). CDR3 length: 13 amino acids. The V gene's germline CDR1 is MGHRA and CDR2 YSYEKL. Trimming cost V 1 base and J 10 bases, with 11 bases left between them. For the CDR3, the DNA is TGCGCCAGCAGCCAAGGGCAGGGAGGGACCATATATTTT. This encodes CASSQGQGGTIYF.

This clone has just a few counts. Written as DNA, the CDR3 is TGTGCCAGCAGTTCCGGTAGATCCTACAATGAGCAGTTCTTC. It specifies CASSSGRSYNEQFF. V and J are TRBV6-2 or TRBV6-3 and TRBJ2-1; D remains unclear. This CDR3 is 14 amino acids long. Trimming shortened V by 4 bases and J by 1 base, and 8 bases separated the two germline ends. Germline CDR1 and CDR2: MNHEY and SVGEGT.

At least ten counts were recorded for this clone. The chain joins TRBV5-1 to TRBJ1-2; D gene uncertain. The CDR3 has 15 residues. Germline CDR1 SGHRS, CDR2 YFSETQ. Trimming shortened V by 5 bases and J by 0 bases, and 14 bases separated the two germline ends. The CDR3 region has the DNA TGCGCCAGCAGTCCTGGCCTTACCTCTAACTATGGCTACACCTTC. Encoded protein: CASSPGLTSNYGYTF.

This clone was seen only a few times. The chain is built from TRBV5-1 and TRBJ2-1; D unclear. Deletions cut 0 bases from V and 7 bases from J, with 5 bases between. The CDR3 has 12 amino acids. CDR1 and CDR2 (germline): SGHRS, YFSETQ. This CDR3 reads CASSLVLNEQFF. CDR3 nucleotides: TGCGCCAGCAGCTTGGTACTTAATGAGCAGTTCTTC.

J is TRBJ2-1 and V is TRBV6-2 or TRBV6-3; 7 positions agree with TRBD1. The CDR3 consists of 14 residues. Unmatched junction bases numbered 2, after V lost 5 bases and J lost 1 base. Germline V gene data show CDR1 as MNHEY and CDR2 as SVGEGT. The CDR3 region is CASSPGGSYNEQFF. CDR3 nucleotides: TGTGCCAGCAGTCCAGGGGGTTCCTACAATGAGCAGTTCTTC.

The chain carries TRBV10-1 and TRBJ2-2; possibly TRBD2 for D (6 bases). This CDR3 has 14 amino acids. V lost 6 bases to trimming and J lost 5 bases, with 13 bases between them. Germline V gene data show CDR1 as WNHNN and CDR2 as SYGVQD (reference sequence). Here the CDR3 reads CASRGGSPTGELFF. The CDR3 coding sequence is TGCGCCAGCAGGGGGGGATCTCCGACCGGGGAGCTGTTTTTT.

Note on this clone: The junction departs from the called germline gene at one end, perhaps through a read error. The chain has TRBV6-2 or TRBV6-3 and TRBJ2-2, with no clear D. Germline V gives CDR1 MNHEY, CDR2 SVGEGT. The CDR3 length is 16 residues. The CDR3 protein is CASMFSDNEDTGELFF. The CDR3 nucleotides read TGTGCCAGCATGTTCTCGGATAACGAAGACACAGGGGAGCTGTTTTTT.

This clone was seen at least ten times. This chain links TRBV20-1 with TRBJ2-1; 16 bases match TRBD2. From germline, CDR1 is DFQATT and CDR2 SNEGSKA (reference sequence). There are 19 residues in the CDR3. Losses at the gene ends were 2 bases for V and 2 bases for J; bases not matched to a gene: 9. The CDR3 bases are TGCAGTGCTAGACGAGGGACTAGCGGGAGGGCCGGCACCTACAATGAGCAGTTCTTC. This translates into CSARRGTSGRAGTYNEQFF.

This clone was seen ten or more times. The V gene is TRBV27, the J gene TRBJ2-2; D remains ambiguous. Germline CDR1 and CDR2: MNHEY and SMNVEV (reference sequence). This CDR3 has 13 amino acids. Trimming left V 8 bases short and J 3 bases short, with 10 bases between. CDR3 DNA: TGTGCCAGCGGCAACCTTTACACCGGGGAGCTGTTTTTT. It yields the protein CASGNLYTGELFF.